The 6 T cell receptor beta chains given below trace back to one sample, sequenced in a study of OX40 agonist ivuxolimab in advanced cancers. Produced via immunoSEQ multiplex PCR; TCRdb's table is partial and in-frame only. The sample has about 110,000 clones, approximately 90% seen once. The sample was CD4+ or CD8+ T cells sorted from blood, taken in a trial of the OX40 agonist ivuxolimab. The receptors derive from an adult with an advanced solid tumor such as melanoma, head and neck, liver or kidney cancer.

The chain combines TRBV30 with TRBJ2-3, with a weak D call TRBD1 (6 bases). This CDR3 is built from 13 residues. Trimming shortened V by 7 bases and J by 5 bases, and 16 bases separated the two germline ends. CDR1 and CDR2 (germline): GTSNPN, SVGIG (reference sequence). The CDR3 sequence is CAYRDTGIDTQYF. The CDR3 nucleotides read TGTGCCTACCGGGACACGGGAATAGATACGCAGTATTTT.

The chain couples TRBV5-4 to TRBJ2-7, with TRBD2 as a possible D gene (6 bases). CDR3 length equals 16 residues. Germline V gene sequence: CDR1 SGHNT, CDR2 YYREEE (reference sequence). Trimming removed 0 bases from V and 0 bases from J, with 13 bases in between. CDR3 bases: TGTGCCAGCAGCTTGGGGGGGACTTCTTCCTCCTACGAGCAGTACTTC. This gives the protein CASSLGGTSSSYEQYF.

J is TRBJ2-2 and V is TRBV5-1; 9 bases agree with TRBD1. V trimming: 5 bases; J trimming: 6 bases; junction bases outside the gene matches: 8. Germline CDR1 SGHRS, CDR2 YFSETQ. The CDR3 has 15 residues. CDR3 bases: TGCGCCAGCAGTACCTCGGGGGACAGGGCCGGGGAGCTGTTTTTT. Translated, it gives CASSTSGDRAGELFF.

This chain uses TRBV28 with TRBJ2-1; D is possibly TRBD2 (7 bases). Germline CDR1 and CDR2: MDHEN and SYDVKM. The CDR3 runs to 13 residues. Trimming stripped 7 bases from V and 7 bases from J, with 14 bases between. The CDR3 spells CASTPGGRNEQFF. CDR3 DNA: TGTGCCAGCACCCCGGGGGGCAGGAATGAGCAGTTCTTC.

This clone was seen just once. This chain uses TRBV9 with TRBJ2-3; 7 nucleotides line up with TRBD1. The germline V gene encodes CDR1 SGDLS and CDR2 YYNGEE. The CDR3 is made up of 14 amino acids. The V segment lost 6 bases and the J segment 1 base; nucleotides outside the gene matches: 5. The CDR3 DNA reads as TGTGCCAGCACCACCGGGACAGGCACAGATACGCAGTATTTT. Its translation is CASTTGTGTDTQYF.

This chain links TRBV7-9 with TRBJ2-2; D might be TRBD1 (5 bases). Germline V gene sequence: CDR1 SEHNR, CDR2 FQNEAQ (reference sequence). Between the trimmed V and J ends, which lost 8 bases and 2 bases, there was a span of 12 bases. There are 14 residues in the CDR3. The CDR3 DNA is TGTGCCAGCCTCGGACACTACAACACCGGGGAGCTGTTTTTT. The encoded protein is CASLGHYNTGELFF. The full variable domain, with the rest looked up from reference TRBV7-9 and TRBJ2-2, is DTGVSQNPRHKITKRGQNVTFRCDPISEHNRLYWYRQTLGQGPEFLTYFQNEAQLEKSRLLSDRFSAERPKGSFSTLEIQRTEQGDSAMYLCASLGHYNTGELFFGEGSRLTVL.